This TCR beta chain is drawn from a study of blood T cell repertoires in COVID-19. Study-level background: Sources were T cells, B-cell-depleted T cells, or PBMCs; the material itself was cDNA or gDNA.

CDR3 size: 14 residues. CDR1 and CDR2 (germline): ENHRY, SYGVKD. J gave up 7 bases and V 6 bases, and 5 bases lay outside the gene matches. Sequencing used immunoSEQ multiplex PCR; TCRdb keeps in-frame clones, though not all of them. The profile covers tens of thousands of clones, with more than 70% appearing a single time and around 9.6% taken by the ten largest. This sequence originates from a man between 45 and 60 years old with active COVID-19. V and J are TRBV10-3 and TRBJ1-6, with 8 bases lining up with TRBD1. Sequencing input: peripheral blood. CDR3 sequence reads: CAIRPGQDNSPLHF. The CDR3 nucleotides read TGTGCCATCAGGCCGGGACAGGACAATTCACCCCTCCACTTT.